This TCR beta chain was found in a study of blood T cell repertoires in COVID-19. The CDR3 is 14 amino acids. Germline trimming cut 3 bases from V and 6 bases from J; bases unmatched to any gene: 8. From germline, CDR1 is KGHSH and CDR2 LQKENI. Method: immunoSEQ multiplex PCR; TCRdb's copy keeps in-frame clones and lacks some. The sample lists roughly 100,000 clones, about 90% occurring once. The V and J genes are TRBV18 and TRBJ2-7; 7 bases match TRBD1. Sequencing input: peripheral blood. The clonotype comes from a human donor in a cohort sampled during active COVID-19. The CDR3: CASSPNDRAGEQYF. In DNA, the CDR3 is TGTGCCAGCTCACCGAACGACAGGGCCGGCGAGCAGTACTTC.